This T cell receptor beta chain was sequenced for a study of T cell responses to AZD1222 COVID-19 vaccine. TCRdb's copy holds only in-frame clones and misses some; the assay was immunoSEQ multiplex PCR. Altogether almost 55,000 clones are present, 84% being singletons, with the ten largest covering approximately 10%. Germline CDR1 reads KGHSH; CDR2 reads LQKENI. V was pared by 5 bases and J by 3 bases, with 12 bases between. This CDR3 is built from 14 residues. This clone was detected once. Specimen: peripheral blood, collected on day 0 of AZD1222 vaccination. The chain carries TRBV18 and TRBJ2-3, with D possibly TRBD2 on 6 matching bases. The TCR was taken from an adult in good health. The CDR3 spells CASSSYGRTDTQYF. DNA for the CDR3: TGTGCCAGCTCATCTTACGGGAGAACAGATACGCAGTATTTT.